Sequencing of this T cell receptor beta chain was carried out in a study of tumor-infiltrating lymphocytes in primary liver carcinoma. Study in general: All patients, whether men or women, fell within 30 to 69 years of age.

The authors took blood RNA from unsorted whole blood and also extracted germline DNA. A constant-region primer served to make TCR beta cDNA from roughly 540 ng total RNA. Generation of the TCR beta libraries relied on three nested multiplex PCR rounds using slightly modified ARM-PCR. TRBV1-TRBV30 forward primers and a C-beta reverse primer were used in the first two PCR rounds, which each ran for around 10 cycles. TCRdb independently ran MiXCR on the multiplex PCR reads; one entry per CDR3 protein. The sample holds a few hundred thousand distinct CDR3 sequences, 50% to 75% seen once. Ten or more counts support this clonotype. The germline V and J ends were trimmed by 2 bases and 6 bases, with 10 bases remaining between them. Germline CDR1 and CDR2: MNHEY and SVGAGI. CDR3 length: 13 amino acids.

The specimen sequenced was peripheral blood. V and J are TRBV6-5 and TRBJ1-1; no clear D gene. The sequence derives from a woman aged 25 to 39 with primary liver carcinoma and hepatitis B virus infection. This chain's CDR3 is CASSYREWAEAFF. The CDR3 DNA reads as TGTGCCAGCAGTTACCGAGAGTGGGCTGAAGCTTTCTTT.